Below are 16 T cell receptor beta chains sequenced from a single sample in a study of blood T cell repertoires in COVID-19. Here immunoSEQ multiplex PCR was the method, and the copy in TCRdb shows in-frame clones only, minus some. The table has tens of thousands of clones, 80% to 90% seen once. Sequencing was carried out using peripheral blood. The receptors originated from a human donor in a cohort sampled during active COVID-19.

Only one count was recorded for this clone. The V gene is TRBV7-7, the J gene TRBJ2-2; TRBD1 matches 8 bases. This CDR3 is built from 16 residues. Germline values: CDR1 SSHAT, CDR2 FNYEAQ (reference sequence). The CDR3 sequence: CASAKSGGFTTGELFF. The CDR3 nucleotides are TGTGCTAGCGCCAAATCAGGGGGCTTTACAACCGGGGAGCTGTTTTTT.

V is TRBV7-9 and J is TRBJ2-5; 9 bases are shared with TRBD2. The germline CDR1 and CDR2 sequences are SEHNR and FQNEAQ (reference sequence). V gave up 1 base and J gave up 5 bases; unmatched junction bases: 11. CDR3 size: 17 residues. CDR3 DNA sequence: TGTGCCAGCAGCTTAGATTCTAGCGGGATCACTGGGGAGACCCAGTACTTC. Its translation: CASSLDSSGITGETQYF.

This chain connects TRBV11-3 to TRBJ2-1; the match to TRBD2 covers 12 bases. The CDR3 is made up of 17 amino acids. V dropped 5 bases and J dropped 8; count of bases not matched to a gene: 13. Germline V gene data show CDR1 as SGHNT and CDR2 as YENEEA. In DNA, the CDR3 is TGTGCCAGCAGCCCAAAATCGACTAGCGGGAGTTTCGATGAGCAGTTCTTC. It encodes CASSPKSTSGSFDEQFF.

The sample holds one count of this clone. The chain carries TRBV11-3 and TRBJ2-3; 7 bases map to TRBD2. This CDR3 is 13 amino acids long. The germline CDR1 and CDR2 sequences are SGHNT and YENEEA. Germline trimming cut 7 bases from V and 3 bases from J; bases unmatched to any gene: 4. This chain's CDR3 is CASTGSGTDTQYF. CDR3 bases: TGTGCCAGCACTGGTAGCGGGACAGATACGCAGTATTTT.

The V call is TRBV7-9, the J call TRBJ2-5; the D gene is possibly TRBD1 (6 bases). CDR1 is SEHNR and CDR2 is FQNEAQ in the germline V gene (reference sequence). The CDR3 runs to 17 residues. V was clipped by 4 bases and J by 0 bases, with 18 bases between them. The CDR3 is CASSSPFRDTNQETQYF. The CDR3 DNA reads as TGTGCCAGCAGCTCCCCCTTCCGGGACACCAACCAAGAGACCCAGTACTTC.

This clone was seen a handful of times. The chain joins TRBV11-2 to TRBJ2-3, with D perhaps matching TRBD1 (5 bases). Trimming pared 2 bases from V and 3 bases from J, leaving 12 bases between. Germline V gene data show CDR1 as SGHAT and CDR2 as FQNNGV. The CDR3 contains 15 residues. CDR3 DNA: TGTGCCAGCAGCTTATTGACAGCTAAGACAGATACGCAGTATTTT. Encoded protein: CASSLLTAKTDTQYF.

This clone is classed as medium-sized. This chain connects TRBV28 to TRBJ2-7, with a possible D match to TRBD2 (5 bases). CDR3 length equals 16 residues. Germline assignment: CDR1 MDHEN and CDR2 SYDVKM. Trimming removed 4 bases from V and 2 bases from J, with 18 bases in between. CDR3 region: CASSSRAARGTYEQYF. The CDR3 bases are TGTGCCAGCAGTTCCCGGGCCGCTCGAGGGACCTACGAGCAGTACTTC.

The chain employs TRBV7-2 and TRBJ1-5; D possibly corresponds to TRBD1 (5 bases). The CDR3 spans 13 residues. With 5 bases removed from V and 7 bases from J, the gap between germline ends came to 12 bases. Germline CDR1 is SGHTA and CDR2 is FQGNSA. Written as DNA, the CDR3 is TGTGCCAGCAGCAAGGGACTCGGACAGCCCCAGCATTTT. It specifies CASSKGLGQPQHF.

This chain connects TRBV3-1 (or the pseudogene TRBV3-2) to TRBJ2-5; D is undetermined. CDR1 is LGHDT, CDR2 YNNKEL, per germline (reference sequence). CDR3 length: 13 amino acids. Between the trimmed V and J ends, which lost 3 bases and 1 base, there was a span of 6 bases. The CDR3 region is CASSHLSQETQYF. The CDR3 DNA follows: TGTGCCAGCAGCCATCTATCCCAAGAGACCCAGTACTTC.

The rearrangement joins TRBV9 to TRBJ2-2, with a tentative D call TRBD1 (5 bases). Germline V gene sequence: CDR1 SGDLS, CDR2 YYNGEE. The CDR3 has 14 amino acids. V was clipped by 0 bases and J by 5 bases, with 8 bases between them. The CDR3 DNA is TGTGCCAGCAGCGTAGCTGACAGTACCGGGGAGCTGTTTTTT. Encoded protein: CASSVADSTGELFF.

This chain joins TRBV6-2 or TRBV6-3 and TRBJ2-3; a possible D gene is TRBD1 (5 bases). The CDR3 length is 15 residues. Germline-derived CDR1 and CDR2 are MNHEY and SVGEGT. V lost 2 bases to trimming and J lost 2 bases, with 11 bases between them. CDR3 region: CASSYRQGLTDTQYF. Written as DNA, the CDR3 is TGTGCCAGCAGTTACCGCCAGGGTCTCACAGATACGCAGTATTTT.

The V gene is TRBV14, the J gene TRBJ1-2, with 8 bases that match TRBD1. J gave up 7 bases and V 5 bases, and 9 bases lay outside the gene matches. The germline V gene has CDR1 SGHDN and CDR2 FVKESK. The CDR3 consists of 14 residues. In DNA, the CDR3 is TGTGCCAGCAGCGTGTGGCAGGGGGCCGGTGGCTACACCTTC. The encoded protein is CASSVWQGAGGYTF.

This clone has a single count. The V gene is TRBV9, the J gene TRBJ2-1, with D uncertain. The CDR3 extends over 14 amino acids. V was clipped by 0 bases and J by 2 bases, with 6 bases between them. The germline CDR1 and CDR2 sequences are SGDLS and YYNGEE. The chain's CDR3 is CASSVETAYNEQFF. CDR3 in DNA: TGTGCCAGCAGCGTAGAAACAGCCTACAATGAGCAGTTCTTC.

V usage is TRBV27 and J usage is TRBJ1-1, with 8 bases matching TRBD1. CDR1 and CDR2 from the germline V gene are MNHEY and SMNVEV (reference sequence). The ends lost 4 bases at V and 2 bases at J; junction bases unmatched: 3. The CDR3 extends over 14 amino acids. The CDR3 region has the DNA TGTGCCAGCAGTTCGACAGGGGCTAACACTGAAGCTTTCTTT. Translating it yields CASSSTGANTEAFF.

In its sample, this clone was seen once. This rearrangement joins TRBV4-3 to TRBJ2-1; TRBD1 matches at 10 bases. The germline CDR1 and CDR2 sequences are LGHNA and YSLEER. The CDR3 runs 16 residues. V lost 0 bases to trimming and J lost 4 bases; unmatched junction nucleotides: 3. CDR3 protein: CASSQDRTGGYNEQFF. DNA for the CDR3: TGCGCCAGCAGCCAAGACCGGACAGGGGGATACAATGAGCAGTTCTTC.

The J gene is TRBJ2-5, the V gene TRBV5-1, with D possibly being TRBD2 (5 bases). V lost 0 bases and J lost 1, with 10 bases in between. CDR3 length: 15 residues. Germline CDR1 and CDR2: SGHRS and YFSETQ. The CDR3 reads CASSLVGSIQETQYF. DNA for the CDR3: TGCGCCAGCAGCTTGGTTGGGAGCATCCAAGAGACCCAGTACTTC.